These 20 T cell receptor beta chains originate from one sample sequenced in a study of CD8+ T cells in alopecia areata. RNA extraction was followed by reverse transcription into cDNA, which acted as the sequencing template. Produced via immunoSEQ multiplex PCR; TCRdb's table is partial and in-frame only. The sample shows around 200,000 clones, about 55% of them seen only once. The treatment was: oral pan-JAK inhibitor, 5-10 mg twice daily. Sequences were derived from CD8+ T cells sorted from blood, sampled at week 24, from a patient treated with tofacitinib. All receptors come from a human donor with alopecia areata.

V usage is TRBV7-9 and J usage is TRBJ2-1; 7 bases agree with TRBD1. V was clipped by 5 bases and J by 6 bases; unmatched bases: 4. The length of the CDR3 is 13 residues. The germline gives CDR1 SEHNR, CDR2 FQNEAQ (reference sequence). The CDR3 DNA is TGTGCCAGCAGCCCACAGGGGAGCAATGAGCAGTTCTTC. Protein product: CASSPQGSNEQFF.

This clone was counted once. The chain carries TRBV5-6 and TRBJ1-1, with D perhaps TRBD1 (5 bases). Germline V gene data show CDR1 as SGHDT and CDR2 as YYEEEE. Between the trimmed V and J ends, which lost 7 bases and 4 bases, there was a span of 17 bases. This CDR3 contains 14 residues. CDR3: CASSGDSSGTEAFF. In DNA form, the CDR3 reads TGTGCCAGCTCTGGTGACAGTTCCGGCACTGAAGCTTTCTTT.

The chain has TRBV15 and TRBJ1-2; no clear D gene. The CDR3 is 15 residues long. V was shortened by 4 bases and J by 0 bases, with 12 bases between the two germline ends. Germline assignment: CDR1 LNHNV and CDR2 YYDKDF (reference sequence). CDR3: CATSNPAEANYGYTF. The CDR3 DNA reads TGTGCCACCAGCAACCCGGCAGAAGCTAACTATGGCTACACCTTC.

This clone was seen only a few times. The chain carries TRBV27 and TRBJ2-2, with D possibly TRBD1 on 6 matching bases. This CDR3 has 15 amino acids. The germline CDR1 and CDR2 sequences are MNHEY and SMNVEV (reference sequence). The V end lost 0 bases, the J end lost 6 bases, and 11 bases lay between the germline ends. DNA for the CDR3: TGTGCCAGCAGTTTATCAGGGGGATTCGCCGGGGAGCTGTTTTTT. Translating it yields CASSLSGGFAGELFF.

The chain recombines TRBV13 with TRBJ2-1; tentative D call: TRBD1 (5 bases). The germline gives CDR1 PRHDT, CDR2 FYEKMQ (reference sequence). Trimming removed 5 bases from V and 0 bases from J, with 14 bases in between. This CDR3 is 16 amino acids long. The CDR3 DNA sequence: TGTGCCAGCAGCGCAACGACAGCATCCTCCTACAATGAGCAGTTCTTC. Protein sequence: CASSATTASSYNEQFF.

This chain joins TRBV5-6 and TRBJ1-5; no definite D call. V gave up 3 bases and J gave up 8 bases, with 15 bases separating them. CDR1 and CDR2 (germline): SGHDT, YYEEEE. The CDR3 covers 14 residues. The CDR3 protein is CASSYKSIVEPQHF. The CDR3 nucleotides are TGTGCCAGCAGCTACAAGAGTATCGTTGAGCCCCAGCATTTT.

CDR3 DNA sequence: TGTGCCAGTAGTATAGGTAGCGGTCAGCCCCAGCATTTT. It is translated as CASSIGSGQPQHF. The J gene is TRBJ1-5, the V gene TRBV19; no reliable D call. Germline V CDR1 and CDR2: LNHDA, SQIVND (reference sequence). This CDR3 is 13 amino acids long. The V end lost 1 base, the J end lost 6 bases, and 7 bases lay between the germline ends.

This rearrangement joins TRBV27 to TRBJ1-1; D might be TRBD1 (6 bases). Deletions cut 8 bases from V and 2 bases from J, with 15 bases between. Germline CDR1 is MNHEY and CDR2 is SMNVEV (reference sequence). This CDR3 has 14 residues. The CDR3 DNA reads TGTGCCAGCCGCCAAGGACAGCTAAACACTGAAGCTTTCTTT. Its translation is CASRQGQLNTEAFF.

The chain joins TRBV4-2 to TRBJ2-7; D not resolved. V lost 5 bases and J lost 7, with 12 bases in between. This CDR3 spans 12 amino acids. Germline lookup yields CDR1 LGHNA and CDR2 YNFKEQ. The CDR3 bases are TGTGCCAGCAGCTATTTAGGTGGTGAGCAGTACTTC. Its protein product is CASSYLGGEQYF.

This clone was detected only a few times. The chain is built from TRBV29-1 and TRBJ2-6, with a weak D call TRBD2 (6 bases). With 1 base removed from V and 0 bases from J, the gap between germline ends came to 16 bases. The CDR3 extends over 18 amino acids. Germline V gives CDR1 SQVTM, CDR2 ANQGSEA. CDR3 bases: TGCAGCGTTGAAGTGCGGGGAAGTGGTCGCTCTGGGGCCAACGTCCTGACTTTC. Amino acid sequence: CSVEVRGSGRSGANVLTF.

Turning to this clone: At the DNA level, this CDR3 is encoded by other sequences in the same sample as well. This chain uses TRBV11-2 with TRBJ2-3; D is ambiguous. With 1 base removed from V and 2 bases from J, the gap between germline ends came to 4 bases. Germline V gene lookup returns CDR1 SGHAT and CDR2 FQNNGV. This CDR3 has 13 residues. The CDR3 sequence: CASSLVSTDTQYF. DNA for the CDR3: TGTGCCAGCAGCTTAGTCTCCACAGATACGCAGTATTTT. Complete variable domain (other parts from reference TRBV11-2 and TRBJ2-3): EAGVAQSPRYKIIEKRQSVAFWCNPISGHATLYWYQQILGQGPKLLIQFQNNGVVDDSQLPKDRFSAERLKGVDSTLKIQPAKLEDSAVYLCASSLVSTDTQYFGPGTRLTVL.

The V call is TRBV7-9, the J call TRBJ2-1, with a possible D match to TRBD2 (7 bases). V was cut by 3 bases and J by 3 bases, with 9 bases left in between. The CDR3 length is 14 residues. CDR1 and CDR2 (germline): SEHNR, FQNEAQ (reference sequence). CDR3 loop: CASSLGGGYNEQFF. As DNA, the CDR3 is TGTGCCAGCAGCTTGGGAGGGGGCTACAATGAGCAGTTCTTC.

The V and J genes are TRBV6-6 and TRBJ2-1; 9 bases fit TRBD1. Germline V gene lookup returns CDR1 MNHNY and CDR2 SVGAGI (reference sequence). Trimming cost V 8 bases and J 8 bases; bases outside gene matches: 7. The CDR3 is 13 amino acids. DNA of the CDR3: TGTGCCAGCGCCAATACAGGGGGCTATGAGCAGTTCTTC. Translation gives CASANTGGYEQFF.

The rearrangement links TRBV4-1 to TRBJ2-1, with D maybe TRBD1 (5 bases). This CDR3 comprises 13 residues. Germline V CDR1 and CDR2: MGHRA, YSYEKL. V gave up 0 bases and J gave up 9 bases, with 9 bases separating them. The CDR3 region has the DNA TGCGCCAGCAGCCAAGAGGGGCGCGGTGAGCAGTTCTTC. Its protein is CASSQEGRGEQFF.

This clone was found a few times. The gene calls are TRBV5-1 and TRBJ2-7, with a tentative D call TRBD1 (5 bases). Trimming shortened V by 4 bases and J by 5 bases, and 13 bases separated the two germline ends. This CDR3 is 13 amino acids long. Germline V lookup: CDR1 SGHRS, CDR2 YFSETQ. The CDR3 DNA is TGCGCCAGCAGCAGGCAGGGCCGTGACGAGCAGTACTTC. It encodes CASSRQGRDEQYF.

This clone was seen more than once but under ten times. J is TRBJ1-5 and V is TRBV7-9, with D possibly being TRBD1 (5 bases). Germline CDR1 reads SEHNR; CDR2 reads FQNEAQ (reference sequence). The CDR3 totals 13 residues. V was clipped by 5 bases and J by 7 bases, with 12 bases between them. The DNA of the CDR3 is TGTGCCAGCAGCCCAGGGTCGGGACAGCCCCAGCATTTT. Translated, it gives CASSPGSGQPQHF.

The J gene is TRBJ2-1, the V gene TRBV4-3; possibly TRBD2 for D (6 bases). The CDR3 sequence is 13 residues long. The germline gives CDR1 LGHNA, CDR2 YSLEER. V was cut by 1 base and J by 9 bases, with 10 bases left in between. The CDR3 here is CASSQVRGTEQFF. CDR3 DNA sequence: TGCGCCAGCAGCCAAGTTCGGGGGACTGAGCAGTTCTTC.

This chain uses TRBV9 with TRBJ1-3, with D unclear. The germline V gene encodes CDR1 SGDLS and CDR2 YYNGEE. This CDR3 has 15 amino acids. Trimming stripped 0 bases from V and 4 bases from J, with 11 bases between. Here the CDR3 reads CASSVGNNPGNTIYF. The CDR3 nucleotides read TGTGCCAGCAGCGTAGGTAACAATCCCGGAAACACCATATATTTT.

This clone has only a few counts. The chain employs TRBV11-2 and TRBJ2-7; D perhaps matches TRBD2 (7 bases). The V end lost 5 bases, the J end lost 4 bases, and 15 bases lay between the germline ends. Germline CDR1 is SGHAT and CDR2 is FQNNGV. CDR3 length: 14 residues. The CDR3 reads CASSLGGGSYEQYF. As DNA, the CDR3 is TGTGCCAGCAGCCTAGGGGGGGGCTCGTACGAGCAGTACTTC.

The V and J genes are TRBV19 and TRBJ1-5, with 9 bases aligning to TRBD1. V shed 10 bases and J 4 bases; nucleotides not matched to a gene: 2. The CDR3 is made up of 12 amino acids. Germline V lookup: CDR1 LNHDA, CDR2 SQIVND (reference sequence). The CDR3 sequence: CAIGQGNQPQHF. Here the CDR3 DNA reads TGTGCCATCGGACAGGGGAATCAGCCCCAGCATTTT.